The 20 T cell receptor beta chains in this list originate from one sample, sequenced in a study of blood T cell repertoires in COVID-19. The method was immunoSEQ multiplex PCR; TCRdb's version includes in-frame clones alone and lacks a portion of them. In the table there are roughly 160,000 clones, around 84% of which are singletons. The specimen sequenced was peripheral blood. These receptors were taken from a man over 45 with active or convalescent COVID-19.

This chain uses TRBV7-3 with TRBJ2-3; D may be TRBD1 (6 bases). Trimming removed 5 bases at V and 7 bases at J, with 13 bases between. CDR1 is SGHTA and CDR2 is FQGTGA in the germline V gene. There are 13 residues in the CDR3. CDR3 sequence: CASSITGFNTQYF. CDR3 nucleotides: TGTGCCAGCAGCATCACAGGGTTTAATACGCAGTATTTT.

This clone was detected once. The V gene is TRBV4-3, the J gene TRBJ2-1; 11 bases are shared with TRBD2. From germline, CDR1 is LGHNA and CDR2 YSLEER. The CDR3 covers 17 residues. V lost 4 bases and J lost 2; bases outside the gene matches: 7. CDR3 region: CASSPGLAGEAYNEQFF. Here the CDR3 DNA reads TGCGCCAGCAGCCCCGGACTAGCGGGCGAAGCCTACAATGAGCAGTTCTTC.

The V call is TRBV19, the J call TRBJ2-1; 8 bases are a match to TRBD1. The germline CDR1 and CDR2 sequences are LNHDA and SQIVND (reference sequence). CDR3 length: 15 amino acids. J lost 7 bases, V lost 0 bases, and 5 bases had no gene match. Written as DNA, the CDR3 is TGTGCCAGTAGTATAGACCCAAACAGGGGGAATGAGCAGTTCTTC. Amino acid sequence: CASSIDPNRGNEQFF.

The rearrangement uses TRBV4-1 and TRBJ2-3; 7 bases match TRBD2. Germline CDR1 is MGHRA and CDR2 is YSYEKL. J was trimmed by 1 base and V by 4 bases; bases with no gene match: 2. The CDR3 is 14 residues long. The CDR3 DNA sequence: TGCGCCAGCAGCCTGGGGAGGGGCACAGATACGCAGTATTTT. It specifies CASSLGRGTDTQYF.

Concerning this clone: Germline and junction disagree at one end, which may indicate a read error. This chain joins TRBV4-3 and TRBJ2-1, with D possibly TRBD2 on 5 matching bases. There are 16 residues in the CDR3. CDR1 and CDR2 (germline): LGHNA, YSLEER. This chain's CDR3 is CASRQDRRMGSNEQFF. The CDR3 nucleotides read TGCGCCAGCAGACAAGACCGGAGGATGGGGAGTAATGAGCAGTTCTTC.

V is TRBV19 and J is TRBJ2-2, with D maybe TRBD2 (7 bases). This CDR3 is built from 17 residues. Trimming took 3 bases from V and 4 from J, leaving 18 bases between them. Looked up from germline, CDR1 is LNHDA and CDR2 is SQIVND (reference sequence). The CDR3 coding sequence is TGTGCCAGTAGTATTCGAACAGGGAGGGGGTCCACCGGGGAGCTGTTTTTT. It translates to CASSIRTGRGSTGELFF.

J is TRBJ2-1 and V is TRBV5-4, with 8 bases lining up with TRBD2. From germline, CDR1 is SGHNT and CDR2 YYREEE (reference sequence). The CDR3 runs 15 residues. V lost 2 bases to trimming and J lost 4 bases; unmatched junction nucleotides: 5. CDR3 loop: CASSLAGDGYNEQFF. In DNA, the CDR3 is TGTGCCAGCAGCTTAGCGGGAGACGGTTACAATGAGCAGTTCTTC.

V gene TRBV9 combines with J gene TRBJ1-1, with no clear D. V was trimmed by 2 bases and J by 5 bases, leaving 10 bases between them. The germline CDR1 and CDR2 sequences are SGDLS and YYNGEE. The CDR3 covers 13 residues. DNA for the CDR3: TGTGCCAGCAGCGTTGGGAGTTTTACTGAAGCTTTCTTT. Translation: CASSVGSFTEAFF. Based on the CDR3 plus reference TRBV9 and TRBJ1-1, the full variable domain is DSGVTQTPKHLITATGQRVTLRCSPRSGDLSVYWYQQSLDQGLQFLIQYYNGEERAKGNILERFSAQQFPDLHSELNLSSLELGDSALYFCASSVGSFTEAFFGQGTRLTVV.

In this sample, this clone turned up a few times. This chain uses TRBV18 with TRBJ2-1, with a tentative D call TRBD1 (6 bases). V gave up 4 bases and J gave up 5 bases, with 15 bases separating them. This CDR3 spans 15 amino acids. Germline V gene sequence: CDR1 KGHSH, CDR2 LQKENI. Here the CDR3 DNA reads TGTGCCAGCTCACTGACCCCGAGGGGGAACAATGAGCAGTTCTTC. This translates into CASSLTPRGNNEQFF.

The gene calls are TRBV19 and TRBJ1-1; weak D call: TRBD1 (5 bases). The CDR3 sequence is 14 residues long. Germline V gives CDR1 LNHDA, CDR2 SQIVND (reference sequence). V lost 3 bases to trimming and J lost 0 bases, with 8 bases between them. The chain's CDR3 is CASSIRRVNTEAFF. The CDR3 region has the DNA TGTGCCAGTAGTATTCGCAGGGTGAACACTGAAGCTTTCTTT.

The chain has TRBV4-1 and TRBJ1-2; TRBD1 agrees at 9 bases. The CDR3 extends over 14 amino acids. CDR1 and CDR2 (germline): MGHRA, YSYEKL. V was clipped by 4 bases and J by 2 bases; unmatched bases: 2. CDR3: CASSPGTGNYGYTF. Here the CDR3 DNA reads TGCGCCAGCAGCCCTGGGACAGGGAACTATGGCTACACCTTC.

The rearrangement joins TRBV19 to TRBJ1-4, with D possibly being TRBD1 (6 bases). V lost 5 bases to trimming and J lost 0 bases, with 13 bases between them. Per the germline V gene, CDR1 is LNHDA and CDR2 is SQIVND (reference sequence). The CDR3 covers 16 residues. This CDR3 reads CASSLPGHPTNEKLFF. For the CDR3, the DNA is TGTGCCAGTAGTCTTCCGGGACACCCAACTAATGAAAAACTGTTTTTT. Using reference TRBV19 and TRBJ1-4 for the parts outside the CDR3, the full variable domain is DGGITQSPKYLFRKEGQNVTLSCEQNLNHDAMYWYRQDPGQGLRLIYYSQIVNDFQKGDIAEGYSVSREKKESFPLTVTSAQKNPTAFYLCASSLPGHPTNEKLFFGSGTQLSVL.

CDR3 sequence reads: CASSLSGTSTDTQYF. The CDR3, as DNA: TGTGCCAGCAGCCTGAGCGGAACTAGCACAGATACGCAGTATTTT. The chain couples TRBV3-1 (or the pseudogene TRBV3-2) to TRBJ2-3; possibly TRBD2 for D (5 bases). Looked up from germline, CDR1 is LGHDT and CDR2 is YNNKEL (reference sequence). The CDR3 is 15 amino acids. Trimming shortened V by 4 bases and J by 0 bases, and 11 bases separated the two germline ends.

DNA for the CDR3: TGCGCCAGCAGCCCGTTTGGGCGAGGGGGAGATCAGCCCCAGCATTTT. It translates to CASSPFGRGGDQPQHF. This sequence joins TRBV5-1 and TRBJ1-5, with D tentatively TRBD1 (6 bases). This CDR3 spans 16 amino acids. From germline, CDR1 is SGHRS and CDR2 YFSETQ. Trimming cost V 4 bases and J 5 bases, with 19 bases left between them.

This chain connects TRBV29-1 to TRBJ2-1; D gene uncertain. The V and J ends lost 8 bases and 5 bases respectively, with 22 bases between them. This CDR3 contains 15 residues. The germline CDR1 and CDR2 sequences are SQVTM and ANQGSEA. The CDR3 region is CSSWAPSSRHNEQFF. CDR3 nucleotide sequence: TGCAGCTCCTGGGCACCCTCGTCCAGACACAATGAGCAGTTCTTC.

CDR3 nucleotides: TGTGCCACCAACCCCGGACAGACGTTTAATGAAAAACTGTTTTTT. This sequence encodes CATNPGQTFNEKLFF. The chain couples TRBV24-1 to TRBJ1-4, with D maybe TRBD1 (6 bases). Looked up from germline, CDR1 is KGHDR and CDR2 is SFDVKD. V lost 8 bases and J 4 bases, leaving 16 bases between the germline ends. This CDR3 spans 15 amino acids.

The chain combines TRBV10-3 with TRBJ1-3, with D unresolved. Trimming removed 1 base from V and 4 bases from J, with 14 bases in between. The CDR3 totals 16 residues. Germline values: CDR1 ENHRY, CDR2 SYGVKD. The DNA of the CDR3 is TGTGCCATCAGTGAGTACCAGGCCTTGCCCGGAAACACCATATATTTT. Residues: CAISEYQALPGNTIYF.

This rearrangement joins TRBV11-3 to TRBJ2-6, with D possibly being TRBD1 (6 bases). Trimming took 6 bases from V and 4 from J, leaving 16 bases between them. Germline V gene data show CDR1 as SGHNT and CDR2 as YENEEA. The CDR3 sequence is 16 residues long. CDR3 DNA: TGTGCCAGCAGTCGGGACACCTCGACCGGGGCCAACGTCCTGACTTTC. It is translated as CASSRDTSTGANVLTF.

V gene TRBV9 combines with J gene TRBJ2-2; 12 nucleotides match TRBD2. CDR1 is SGDLS and CDR2 is YYNGEE in the germline V gene. The CDR3 spans 18 residues. V shed 2 bases and J 4 bases; nucleotides not matched to a gene: 9. The CDR3 nucleotides read TGTGCCAGCAGCGTGAGACTAGCGGGAGTTTATGGCACCGGGGAGCTGTTTTTT. As protein: CASSVRLAGVYGTGELFF.

The chain recombines TRBV24-1 with TRBJ1-5; D call uncertain. CDR3 length equals 17 residues. V lost 3 bases, J lost 0 bases, and 14 bases lay in between. The germline V gene has CDR1 KGHDR and CDR2 SFDVKD. CDR3 residues: CATSDGSVGYSNQPQHF. The DNA for the CDR3 is TGTGCCACCAGTGATGGGTCCGTCGGGTATAGCAATCAGCCCCAGCATTTT.